This T cell receptor (beta chain) is drawn from a study of shared clonotypes between healthy human individuals. Points from the study as a whole: Memory subsets generally showed lower estimated richness than naive subsets.

This clone was seen more than once but under ten times. The antigen is undetermined. Sequenced by immunoSEQ multiplex PCR; TCRdb stores in-frame clones only, minus some. Here the sample spans hundreds of thousands of clones, around four fifths being singletons. CDR3 size: 16 residues. Germline values: CDR1 LGHNA, CDR2 YNFKEQ. The V end was cut by 1 base, the J end by 4 bases, with 13 bases between. The specimen sequenced was memory CD4+ T cells sorted from blood. The subset: CD45RA-negative fraction. The clonotype comes from a woman in her 30s in good health. The V and J genes are TRBV4-2 and TRBJ2-2; either TRBD1 or TRBD2 may supply D (6 bases each). The CDR3 is CASSQGTGAGTGELFF. The CDR3 DNA follows: TGTGCCAGCAGCCAAGGCACGGGGGCCGGCACCGGGGAGCTGTTTTTT.